The source of this T cell receptor beta chain is a study of blood T cell repertoires in COVID-19. Study-wide background: In each case, the material was cDNA or gDNA derived from T cells, B-cell-depleted T cells, or PBMCs.

The V gene lost 2 bases and the J gene lost 0 bases, with 7 bases spanning the gap. CDR1 and CDR2 (germline): SGHNT, YENEEA. This CDR3 comprises 14 residues. Per the authors' pipeline: Nucleated cell counts were estimated from reference gene primer amplification. The method was immunoSEQ multiplex PCR; TCRdb's version includes in-frame clones alone and lacks a portion of them. V, J and clone size are taken as reported in that table, and D and trimming were inferred from the DNA itself. The sample lists tens of thousands of clones, around 86% occurring once. The genes are TRBV11-3 and TRBJ1-1, with a possible D match to TRBD1 (5 bases). Sequenced material: peripheral blood. This sequence was found in a man in his forties or fifties with active or convalescent COVID-19. The DNA of the CDR3 is TGTGCCAGCAGCTTAAACAGGATGAACACTGAAGCTTTCTTT. Protein product: CASSLNRMNTEAFF.